This section outlines one TCR beta chain sequence together with its context. What it binds is unknown. Genomic DNA templated the TCR beta VDJ and CDR3 profiling. MiXCR was run by TCRdb on the reads, yielding one entry per CDR3 protein. The data show about half a million distinct CDR3 sequences, around 30% seen once. Trimming at V came to 7 bases and at J to 8 bases, leaving 8 bases not matched to a gene. CDR1 and CDR2 from the germline V gene are SNHLY and FYNNEI. The CDR3 has 14 amino acids. The sample originates from a study of CD8+CD57+ T cells in acquired aplastic anemia. Study information: DNA recovered from sorted CD4+ and CD8+ cells had a mean of approximately 3.2 ug. Study-level results: For CD8+ Simpson's diversity, patients and controls showed no significant difference. Patients and controls shared approximately 30 CD8+ CDR3 sequences.

In patients chosen for sequencing, flow cytometry had shown CD8+CD57+ cell expansion. There was no therapy given to any patient before the blood sampling took place. The material sequenced was sorted CD4+, CD8+, or CD8+CD57+ T cells (not recorded which) from PBMCs. The V and J genes are TRBV2 and TRBJ1-2; 12 nucleotides agree with TRBD1. The source of this sequence is a human donor with aplastic anemia. CDR3 nucleotides: TGTGCCAGCACCCCGGGACAGGGGGCGCAGGGCTACACCTTC. This sequence encodes CASTPGQGAQGYTF.